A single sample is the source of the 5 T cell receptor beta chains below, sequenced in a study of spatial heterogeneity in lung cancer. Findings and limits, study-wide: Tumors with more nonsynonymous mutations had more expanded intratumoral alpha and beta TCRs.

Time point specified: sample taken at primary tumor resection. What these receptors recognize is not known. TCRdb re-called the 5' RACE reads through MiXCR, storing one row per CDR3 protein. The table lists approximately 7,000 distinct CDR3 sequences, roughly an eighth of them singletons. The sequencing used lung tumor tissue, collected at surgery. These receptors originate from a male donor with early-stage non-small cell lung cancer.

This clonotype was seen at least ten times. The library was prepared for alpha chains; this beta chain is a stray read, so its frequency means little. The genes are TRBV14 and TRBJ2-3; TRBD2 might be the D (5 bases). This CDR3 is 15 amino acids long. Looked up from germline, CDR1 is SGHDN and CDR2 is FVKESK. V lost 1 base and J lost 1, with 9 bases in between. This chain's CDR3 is CASSQGLARTDTQYF. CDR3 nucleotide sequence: TGTGCCAGCAGCCAAGGGCTAGCCCGCACAGATACGCAGTATTTT.

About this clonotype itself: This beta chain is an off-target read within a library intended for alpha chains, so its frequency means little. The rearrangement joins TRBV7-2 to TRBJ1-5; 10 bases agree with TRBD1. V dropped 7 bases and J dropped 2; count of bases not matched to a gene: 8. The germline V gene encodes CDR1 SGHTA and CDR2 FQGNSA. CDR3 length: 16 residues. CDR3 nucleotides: TGTGCCAGCACCGTTGGACAGGGGGACCGCAATCAGCCCCAGCATTTT. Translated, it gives CASTVGQGDRNQPQHF.

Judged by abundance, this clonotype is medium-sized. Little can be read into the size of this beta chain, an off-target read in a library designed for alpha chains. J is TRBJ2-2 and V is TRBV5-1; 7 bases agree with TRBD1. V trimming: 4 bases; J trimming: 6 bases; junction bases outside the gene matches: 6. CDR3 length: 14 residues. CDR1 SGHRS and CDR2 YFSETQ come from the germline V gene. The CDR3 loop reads CASSPTGSAGELFF. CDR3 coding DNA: TGCGCCAGCAGCCCGACAGGGTCAGCCGGGGAGCTGTTTTTT.

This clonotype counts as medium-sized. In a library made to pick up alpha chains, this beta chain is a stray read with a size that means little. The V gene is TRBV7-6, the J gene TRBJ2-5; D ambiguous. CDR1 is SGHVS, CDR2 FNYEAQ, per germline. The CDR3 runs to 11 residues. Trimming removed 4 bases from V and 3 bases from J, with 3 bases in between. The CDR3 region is CASSSEETQYF. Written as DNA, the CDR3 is TGTGCCAGCAGCTCCGAAGAGACCCAGTACTTC.

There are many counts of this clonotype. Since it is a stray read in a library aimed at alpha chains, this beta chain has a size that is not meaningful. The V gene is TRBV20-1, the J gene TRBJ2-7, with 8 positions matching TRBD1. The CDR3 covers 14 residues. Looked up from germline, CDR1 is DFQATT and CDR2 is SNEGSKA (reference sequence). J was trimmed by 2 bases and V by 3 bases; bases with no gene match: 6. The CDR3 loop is CSASEGQGPYEQYF. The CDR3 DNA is TGCAGTGCTAGTGAAGGACAGGGCCCCTACGAGCAGTACTTC.